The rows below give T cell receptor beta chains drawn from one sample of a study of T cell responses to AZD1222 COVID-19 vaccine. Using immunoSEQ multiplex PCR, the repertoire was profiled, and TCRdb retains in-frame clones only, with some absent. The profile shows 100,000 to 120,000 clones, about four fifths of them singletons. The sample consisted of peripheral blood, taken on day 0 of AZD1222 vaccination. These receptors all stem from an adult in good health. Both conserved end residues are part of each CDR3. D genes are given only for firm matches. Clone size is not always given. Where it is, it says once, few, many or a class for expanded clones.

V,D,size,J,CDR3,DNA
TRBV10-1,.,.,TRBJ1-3,CASSDQGNTIYF,TGCGCCAGCAGTGATCAGGGAAACACCATATATTTT
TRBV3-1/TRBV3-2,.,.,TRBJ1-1,CASSQATEAFF,TGTGCCAGCAGCCAGGCCACTGAAGCTTTCTTT
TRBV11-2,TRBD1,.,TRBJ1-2,CASSSGGGYGYTF,TGTGCCAGCTCATCAGGGGGTGGCTATGGCTACACCTTC
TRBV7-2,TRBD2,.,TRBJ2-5,CASSLGLAGGETQYF,TGTGCCAGCAGCCTGGGACTAGCGGGGGGTGAGACCCAGTACTTC
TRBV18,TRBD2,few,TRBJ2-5,CASSPQKGLDQETQYF,TGTGCCAGCTCACCACAGAAGGGACTAGACCAAGAGACCCAGTACTTC
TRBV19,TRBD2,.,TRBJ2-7,CASSIWEGGGNYEQYF,TGTGCCAGTAGTATATGGGAGGGCGGGGGGAACTACGAGCAGTACTTC
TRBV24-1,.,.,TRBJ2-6,CATSDPGFSSGANVLTF,TGTGCCACCAGTGACCCAGGGTTCTCCTCTGGGGCCAACGTCCTGACTTTC
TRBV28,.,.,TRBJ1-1,CASSLRGIITEAFF,TGTGCCAGCAGTTTAAGGGGTATCATCACTGAAGCTTTCTTT
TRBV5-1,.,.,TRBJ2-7,CASSLEGYEQYF,TGCGCCAGCAGCTTGGAAGGTTACGAGCAGTACTTC
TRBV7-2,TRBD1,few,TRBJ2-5,CASSSQTGLQETQYF,TGTGCCAGCAGCTCCCAGACAGGGCTCCAAGAGACCCAGTACTTC
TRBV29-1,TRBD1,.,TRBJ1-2,CSPKRQGADYYGYTF,TGCAGCCCCAAAAGACAGGGGGCGGATTACTATGGCTACACCTTC
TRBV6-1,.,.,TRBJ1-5,CASSERGRQPQHF,TGTGCCAGCAGTGAGCGAGGGCGTCAGCCCCAGCATTTT
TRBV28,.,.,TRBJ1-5,CASSLINSNQPQHF,TGTGCCAGCAGTTTAATCAATAGCAATCAGCCCCAGCATTTT
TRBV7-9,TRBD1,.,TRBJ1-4,CASSRGQGGEKLFF,TGTGCCAGCAGCAGAGGACAGGGTGGGGAAAAACTGTTTTTT
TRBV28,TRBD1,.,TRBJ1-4,CASSPGQVGLFF,TGTGCCAGCAGCCCTGGACAGGTCGGACTGTTTTTT
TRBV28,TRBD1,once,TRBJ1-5,CASSLLRTGNSNQPQHF,TGTGCCAGCAGTCTTCTCAGGACAGGGAATAGCAATCAGCCCCAGCATTTT
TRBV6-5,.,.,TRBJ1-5,CASRRDGSNQPQHF,TGTGCCAGTAGAAGAGACGGGAGCAATCAGCCCCAGCATTTT
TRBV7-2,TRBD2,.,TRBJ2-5,CASSDRGGMETQYF,TGTGCCAGCAGCGATCGGGGGGGCATGGAGACCCAGTACTTC
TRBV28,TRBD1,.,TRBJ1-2,CASRRQGRGYTF,TGTGCCAGCCGAAGACAGGGCCGCGGCTACACCTTC
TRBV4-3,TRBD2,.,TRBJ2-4,CASSLSGGAVDIQYF,TGCGCCAGCAGCCTTAGCGGGGGGGCCGTGGACATTCAGTACTTC
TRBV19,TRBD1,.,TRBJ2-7,CASSSNKPGQGRPYEQYF,TGTGCCAGTAGTTCAAATAAACCTGGACAGGGGAGGCCCTACGAGCAGTACTTC
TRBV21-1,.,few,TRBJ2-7,CASSNGTGQLYEQYF,TGTGCCAGCAGCAACGGGACAGGGCAGCTCTACGAGCAGTACTTC
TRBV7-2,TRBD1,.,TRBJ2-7,CASSSQPIGQGSYEQYF,TGTGCCAGCAGTTCGCAACCCATCGGACAGGGTTCCTACGAGCAGTACTTC
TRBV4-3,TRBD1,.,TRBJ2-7,CASSRDLPGQVKDEQYF,TGCGCCAGCAGCCGCGACCTCCCGGGACAGGTAAAAGACGAGCAGTACTTC
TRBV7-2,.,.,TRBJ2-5,CASSVGTLSRETQYF,TGTGCCAGCAGCGTCGGGACCCTAAGTCGGGAGACCCAGTACTTC
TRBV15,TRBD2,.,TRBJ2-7,CATSRRGSSGRINEQYF,TGTGCCACCAGCAGACGGGGGTCTAGCGGGAGAATAAACGAGCAGTACTTC
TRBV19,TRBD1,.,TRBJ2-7,CASSISGTGFEQYF,TGTGCCAGTAGTATCTCCGGGACAGGGTTCGAGCAGTACTTC
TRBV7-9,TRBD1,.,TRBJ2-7,CASSSQDRGAYEQYF,TGTGCCAGCAGCTCCCAGGACAGGGGAGCCTACGAGCAGTACTTC
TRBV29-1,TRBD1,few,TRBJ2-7,CSVGDRGSHEQYF,TGCAGCGTTGGTGACAGGGGATCACACGAGCAGTACTTC
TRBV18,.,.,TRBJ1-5,CASSPLPGLLNQPQHF,TGTGCCAGCTCACCACTTCCGGGTCTTCTAAATCAGCCCCAGCATTTT
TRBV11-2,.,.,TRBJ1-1,CASSLTSVGLNTEAFF,TGTGCCAGCAGCTTAACTTCTGTGGGGCTCAACACTGAAGCTTTCTTT
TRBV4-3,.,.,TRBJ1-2,CASSQVRGTNYGYTF,TGCGCCAGCAGCCAAGTAAGGGGGACAAACTATGGCTACACCTTC
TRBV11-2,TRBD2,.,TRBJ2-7,CASSHRTSGGYEQYF,TGTGCCAGCAGCCACCGGACTAGCGGGGGGTACGAGCAGTACTTC
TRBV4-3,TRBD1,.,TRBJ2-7,CASSPKTGGDFEQYF,TGCGCCAGCAGCCCTAAAACAGGGGGCGATTTTGAGCAGTACTTC
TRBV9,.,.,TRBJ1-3,CASSETRISGNTIYF,TGTGCCAGCAGCGAGACCCGGATCTCTGGAAACACCATATATTTT
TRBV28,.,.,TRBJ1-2,CASSVGVYGYTF,TGTGCCAGCAGTGTAGGGGTCTATGGCTACACCTTC
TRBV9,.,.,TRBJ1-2,CASSPTSLNYGYTF,TGTGCCAGCAGCCCCACCTCACTGAACTATGGCTACACCTTC
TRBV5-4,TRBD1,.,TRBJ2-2,CASSSTGNRVTGELFF,TGTGCCAGCAGCTCGACAGGGAATAGGGTCACCGGGGAGCTGTTTTTT
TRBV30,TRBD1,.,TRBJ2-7,CAWIKRGTGAGEQYF,TGTGCCTGGATCAAACGGGGGACAGGGGCCGGCGAGCAGTACTTC
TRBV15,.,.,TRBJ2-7,CATSRDAVNSYEQYF,TGTGCCACCAGCAGAGATGCAGTTAACTCCTACGAGCAGTACTTC
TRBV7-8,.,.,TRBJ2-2,CASSLQGLGELFF,TGTGCCAGCAGCTTACAGGGGCTTGGGGAGCTGTTTTTT
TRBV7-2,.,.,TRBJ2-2,CASSFGQNTGELFF,TGTGCCAGCAGCTTCGGACAGAACACCGGGGAGCTGTTTTTT
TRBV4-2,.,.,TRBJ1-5,CASSQDAGAYSNQPQHF,TGTGCCAGCAGCCAAGATGCGGGGGCTTATAGCAATCAGCCCCAGCATTTT
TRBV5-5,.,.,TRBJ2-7,CASSLGLGYEQYF,TGTGCCAGCAGCTTGGGCCTCGGATACGAGCAGTACTTC
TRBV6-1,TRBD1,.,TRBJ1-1,CASSDRGQANTEAFF,TGTGCCAGCAGTGACAGAGGACAGGCGAACACTGAAGCTTTCTTT
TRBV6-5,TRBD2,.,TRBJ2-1,CASTPRGVGYNEQFF,TGTGCCAGTACTCCGCGGGGGGTGGGATACAATGAGCAGTTCTTC
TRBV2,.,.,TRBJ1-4,CASSKTGVDNEKLFF,TGTGCCAGCAGTAAGACAGGAGTAGATAATGAAAAACTGTTTTTT
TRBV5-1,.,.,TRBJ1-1,CASSLGGQTLNTEAFF,TGCGCCAGCAGCCTGGGTGGACAGACATTGAACACTGAAGCTTTCTTT
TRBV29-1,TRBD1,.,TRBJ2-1,CSVEGRTGLGNEQFF,TGCAGCGTTGAAGGCCGGACAGGGCTGGGGAATGAGCAGTTCTTC
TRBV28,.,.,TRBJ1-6,CASNEVVDSPLHF,TGTGCCAGCAATGAGGTTGTGGATTCACCCCTCCACTTT
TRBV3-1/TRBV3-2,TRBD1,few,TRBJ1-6,CASSRGQGARNSPLHF,TGTGCCAGCAGCCGAGGACAGGGGGCGCGAAATTCACCCCTCCACTTT
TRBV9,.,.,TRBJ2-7,CASSVALRGNRIYEQYF,TGTGCCAGCAGCGTAGCCCTTAGGGGGAATCGTATCTACGAGCAGTACTTC
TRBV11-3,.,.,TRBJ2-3,CASSLGGGRGRGNTQYF,TGTGCCAGCAGCTTAGGTGGTGGGAGAGGTCGAGGCAATACGCAGTATTTT
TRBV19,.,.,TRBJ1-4,CASSIPGVSEKLFF,TGTGCCAGTAGTATCCCCGGAGTTAGTGAAAAACTGTTTTTT
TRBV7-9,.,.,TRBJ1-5,CASTSPLGFNQPQHF,TGTGCCAGCACCTCCCCGTTGGGTTTCAATCAGCCCCAGCATTTT
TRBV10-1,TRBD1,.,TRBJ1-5,CASSVLLQGKRDNQPQHF,TGCGCCAGCAGTGTGTTATTACAGGGGAAGAGAGACAATCAGCCCCAGCATTTT